One sample yielded the 17 T cell receptor beta chains listed below, sequenced in a study of blood T cell repertoires in COVID-19. Profiled with immunoSEQ multiplex PCR; TCRdb holds only in-frame clones, not every one. The sample has 85,000 to 100,000 clones; 86% are singletons. The specimen sequenced was peripheral blood. The receptor source for this set is a man aged 60 to 69 with acute or convalescent COVID-19.

The rearrangement joins TRBV19 to TRBJ1-5; D is possibly TRBD1 (5 bases). Trimming left V 0 bases short and J 0 bases short, with 9 bases between. Germline V gene lookup returns CDR1 LNHDA and CDR2 SQIVND (reference sequence). The CDR3 sequence is 16 residues long. CDR3 region: CASSIDRGGSNQPQHF. Written as DNA, the CDR3 is TGTGCCAGTAGTATAGATCGCGGGGGTAGCAATCAGCCCCAGCATTTT.

The J gene is TRBJ2-1, the V gene TRBV7-9; TRBD1 aligns across 8 bases. There are 15 residues in the CDR3. Trimming took 4 bases from V and 8 from J; bases not matched to a gene: 10. Germline V gene data show CDR1 as SEHNR and CDR2 as FQNEAQ (reference sequence). In nucleotides, the CDR3 is TGTGCCAGCAGCTCTCAGGGGGCCAGAGAGGATGAGCAGTTCTTC. Encoded protein: CASSSQGAREDEQFF.

This chain connects TRBV2 to TRBJ1-4; TRBD1 matches 9 bases. From germline, CDR1 is SNHLY and CDR2 FYNNEI. The CDR3 consists of 16 residues. Unmatched junction bases numbered 12, after V lost 6 bases and J lost 7 bases. The CDR3 bases are TGTGCCAGCAGAAGGGACAGGGTGGTCGTGGGTGAAAAACTGTTTTTT. Translated, it gives CASRRDRVVVGEKLFF.

V is TRBV11-2 and J is TRBJ2-5, with TRBD1 as a possible D gene (6 bases). This CDR3 has 15 residues. The germline gives CDR1 SGHAT, CDR2 FQNNGV. Trimming shortened V by 3 bases and J by 5 bases, and 16 bases separated the two germline ends. The CDR3: CASSLSWGQGETQYF. CDR3 in DNA: TGTGCCAGCAGCTTGTCGTGGGGGCAGGGGGAGACCCAGTACTTC.

V is TRBV9 and J is TRBJ1-2, with D unresolved. This CDR3 comprises 16 residues. Germline lookup yields CDR1 SGDLS and CDR2 YYNGEE. The V end was cut by 3 bases, the J end by 0 bases, with 15 bases between. CDR3 coding DNA: TGTGCCAGCAGCGCCTATAGAGACACCGCTAACTATGGCTACACCTTC. Its translation: CASSAYRDTANYGYTF.

The chain combines TRBV29-1 with TRBJ1-3; 9 nucleotides agree with TRBD1. Per the germline V gene, CDR1 is SQVTM and CDR2 is ANQGSEA. V trimming: 7 bases; J trimming: 2 bases; junction bases outside the gene matches: 3. This CDR3 region has 13 residues. The DNA of the CDR3 is TGCAGCGCTCGGACAGGGGCTGGAAACACCATATATTTT. This codes for CSARTGAGNTIYF.

This clone was picked up a small number of times. The rearrangement joins TRBV19 to TRBJ1-5; D is possibly TRBD1 (5 bases). Germline V lookup: CDR1 LNHDA, CDR2 SQIVND (reference sequence). Trimming left V 4 bases short and J 3 bases short, with 13 bases between. CDR3 length equals 15 residues. DNA for the CDR3: TGTGCCAGTAGTAGACCGGGACTGATCAATCAGCCCCAGCATTTT. As protein: CASSRPGLINQPQHF.

The chain couples TRBV5-4 to TRBJ2-5; TRBD1 agrees at 9 bases. The V and J ends lost 3 bases and 2 bases, in that order; junction bases with no gene match: 2. Looked up from germline, CDR1 is SGHNT and CDR2 is YYREEE (reference sequence). The CDR3 sequence is 14 residues long. This CDR3 reads CASSSGQGQETQYF. For the CDR3, the DNA is TGTGCCAGCAGCTCGGGACAGGGTCAAGAGACCCAGTACTTC.

J is TRBJ1-2 and V is TRBV2; a weak D match, TRBD1 (5 bases). This CDR3 has 14 amino acids. Germline-derived CDR1 and CDR2 are SNHLY and FYNNEI. Trimming removed 2 bases at V and 8 bases at J, with 15 bases between. In DNA form, the CDR3 reads TGTGCCAGCAGTGAACGGCAGGGTCTTCGAGGCTACACCTTC. Protein sequence: CASSERQGLRGYTF.

The rearrangement links TRBV10-2 to TRBJ2-3; a possible D gene is TRBD2 (6 bases). Germline lookup yields CDR1 WSHSY and CDR2 SAAADI. The CDR3 is made up of 13 amino acids. With 4 bases removed from V and 8 bases from J, the gap between germline ends came to 13 bases. In DNA form, the CDR3 reads TGCGCCAGCAGTGGACTAGACTCTGGTACGCAGTATTTT. Its translation is CASSGLDSGTQYF.

This clone was seen more than once but under ten times. The V and J genes are TRBV27 and TRBJ2-1, with a weak D call TRBD2 (6 bases). Germline V CDR1 and CDR2: MNHEY, SMNVEV (reference sequence). Trimming removed 0 bases from V and 8 bases from J, with 11 bases in between. The CDR3 is made up of 14 amino acids. CDR3 in DNA: TGTGCCAGCAGTTTATCTGCAGGAGGGTATGAGCAGTTCTTC. Translating it yields CASSLSAGGYEQFF.

The rearrangement links TRBV12-3 or TRBV12-4 to TRBJ2-5; perhaps TRBD2 as D (5 bases). The CDR3 sequence is 13 residues long. V was cut by 6 bases and J by 4 bases, with 12 bases left in between. The CDR3 protein is CASRYGLVETQYF. The CDR3, as DNA: TGTGCCAGCAGATACGGACTGGTAGAGACCCAGTACTTC.

The CDR3: CASSPEAGNNEQFF. The CDR3 bases are TGTGCCAGCTCCCCCGAGGCGGGGAACAATGAGCAGTTCTTC. The chain is built from TRBV18 and TRBJ2-1; D might be TRBD2 (6 bases). V lost 6 bases to trimming and J lost 5 bases, with 14 bases between them. This CDR3 comprises 14 residues. The germline CDR1 and CDR2 sequences are KGHSH and LQKENI.

This clone came up once. Other DNA sequences of this sample code for an identical CDR3. This chain joins TRBV21-1 and TRBJ2-7; the table calls TRBD2, which could not be checked here. TRBV21-1 is flagged as a pseudogene. The CDR3 loop spans 14 amino acids. CDR3: CASSLGGGRDEQYF. In DNA, the CDR3 is TGTGCCAGCAGCTTAGGGGGGGGTCGGGACGAGCAGTACTTC.

The chain employs TRBV7-2 and TRBJ2-7; possibly TRBD2 for D (5 bases). V was cut by 1 base and J by 0 bases, with 10 bases left in between. CDR1 SGHTA and CDR2 FQGNSA come from the germline V gene. This CDR3 contains 15 residues. Written as DNA, the CDR3 is TGTGCCAGCAGCTTAGGGAGCGGATTCTCCTACGAGCAGTACTTC. Translating it yields CASSLGSGFSYEQYF.

The chain carries TRBV7-2 and TRBJ1-1, with D tentatively TRBD1 (6 bases). The CDR3 consists of 18 residues. Trimming shortened V by 4 bases and J by 0 bases, and 21 bases separated the two germline ends. The germline CDR1 and CDR2 sequences are SGHTA and FQGNSA. CDR3 nucleotide sequence: TGTGCCAGCAGCTCAAACCAGGGGTGGGGCCGTTTGAACACTGAAGCTTTCTTT. Translating gives CASSSNQGWGRLNTEAFF.

This chain uses TRBV7-3 with TRBJ2-7; maybe TRBD1 (5 bases). Germline CDR1 and CDR2: SGHTA and FQGTGA. V was trimmed by 0 bases and J by 7 bases, leaving 10 bases between them. The CDR3 spans 13 residues. CDR3 in amino acids: CASSLTVGLEQYF. The CDR3 DNA sequence: TGTGCCAGCAGCTTAACAGTGGGGCTGGAGCAGTACTTC.